The 9 T cell receptor beta chains in this list originate from one sample, sequenced in a study of T cell responses to AZD1222 COVID-19 vaccine. Sequencing was performed with immunoSEQ multiplex PCR; in TCRdb, only in-frame clones are kept and a portion is missing. Among 150,000 to 200,000 clones, less than 90% were seen once, and the ten largest hold 1.6%. Source: peripheral blood, taken on day 0 of AZD1222 vaccination. The receptors stem from an adult in good health.

This clone was observed a single time. The chain has TRBV6-4 and TRBJ2-1; D is ambiguous. V dropped 0 bases and J dropped 1 base, with 7 bases sitting between them. The CDR3 is 15 residues long. Germline CDR1 is MRHNA and CDR2 is SNTAGT. The CDR3 DNA is TGTGCCAGCAGTGACTCGAGGCAGTCCTACAATGAGCAGTTCTTC. The encoded protein is CASSDSRQSYNEQFF.

The V gene is TRBV15, the J gene TRBJ1-1, with D unresolved. V was trimmed by 0 bases and J by 2 bases, leaving 7 bases between them. The germline CDR1 and CDR2 sequences are LNHNV and YYDKDF (reference sequence). CDR3 length: 14 amino acids. As DNA, the CDR3 is TGTGCCACCAGCAGAGATAGGCATAACACTGAAGCTTTCTTT. As protein: CATSRDRHNTEAFF.

This rearrangement joins TRBV5-1 to TRBJ2-5; 7 bases match TRBD1. With 0 bases clipped from V and 5 bases from J, the junction kept 7 bases outside the gene matches. Germline lookup yields CDR1 SGHRS and CDR2 YFSETQ. This CDR3 is 15 amino acids long. The CDR3 reads CASSLVRDRGETQYF. CDR3 DNA sequence: TGCGCCAGCAGCTTGGTCCGGGACAGAGGGGAGACCCAGTACTTC.

The chain has TRBV5-1 and TRBJ2-3, with D tentatively TRBD2 (6 bases). Germline V gene sequence: CDR1 SGHRS, CDR2 YFSETQ. The CDR3 length is 17 residues. The germline V and J ends were trimmed by 7 bases and 1 base, with 22 bases remaining between them. The CDR3 reads CASSLRSHGGGTDTQYF. The CDR3 region has the DNA TGCGCCAGCTCCCTAAGGTCTCACGGCGGGGGCACAGATACGCAGTATTTT.

The chain recombines TRBV5-4 with TRBJ1-1; 10 bases are a match to TRBD1. CDR3 length equals 14 residues. Trimming cost V 3 bases and J 6 bases; bases outside gene matches: 5. From germline, CDR1 is SGHNT and CDR2 YYREEE (reference sequence). The DNA for the CDR3 is TGTGCCAGCAGCTCGACAGGGGGCATCGCTGAAGCTTTCTTT. Residues: CASSSTGGIAEAFF. Full variable domain (missing parts from reference TRBV5-4 and TRBJ1-1): ETGVTQSPTHLIKTRGQQVTLRCSSQSGHNTVSWYQQALGQGPQFIFQYYREEENGRGNFPPRFSGLQFPNYSSELNVNALELDDSALYLCASSSTGGIAEAFFGQGTRLTVV.

The genes are TRBV4-2 and TRBJ2-7; 7 bases align to TRBD1. The CDR3 loop spans 15 amino acids. V was pared by 1 base and J by 0 bases, with 3 bases of the junction left unmatched. CDR1 is LGHNA, CDR2 YNFKEQ, per germline. CDR3 in amino acids: CASSQGDRGSYEQYF. CDR3 sequence (DNA): TGTGCCAGCAGCCAAGGGGACAGAGGCTCCTACGAGCAGTACTTC.

There are a few counts of this clone. The genes are TRBV28 and TRBJ1-2, with D maybe TRBD1 (5 bases). The germline V and J ends were trimmed by 6 bases and 3 bases, with 20 bases remaining between them. The germline V gene has CDR1 MDHEN and CDR2 SYDVKM. The CDR3 sequence is 16 residues long. In DNA, the CDR3 is TGTGCCAGCAGGTCTAGCTTTGGGGGGAGGGACTATGGCTACACCTTC. Protein: CASRSSFGGRDYGYTF.

V gene TRBV6-1 combines with J gene TRBJ2-7, with D perhaps matching TRBD1 (6 bases). The CDR3 loop spans 13 amino acids. Trimming took 1 base from V and 3 from J, leaving 7 bases between them. Germline V gene sequence: CDR1 MNHNS, CDR2 SASEGT. CDR3: CASSEGTDYEQYV. The CDR3 region has the DNA TGTGCCAGCAGTGAAGGGACAGACTACGAGCAGTACGTC.

The chain has TRBV28 and TRBJ2-5; TRBD1 agrees at 7 bases. This CDR3 contains 14 residues. V was pared by 2 bases and J by 4 bases, with 4 bases of the junction left unmatched. The V gene's germline CDR1 is MDHEN and CDR2 SYDVKM. Here the CDR3 reads CASSLTGARETQYF. The DNA of the CDR3 is TGTGCCAGCAGTTTAACAGGGGCAAGAGAGACCCAGTACTTC.